These 22 T cell receptor beta chains share one sample of origin, sequenced in a study of cytomegalovirus exposure and HLA in healthy donors. Primers: 60 Vbeta forward and 13 Jbeta reverse. Using immunoSEQ multiplex PCR, the repertoire was profiled, and TCRdb retains in-frame clones only, with some absent. Of under 300,000 clones listed, roughly four fifths are singletons. The specimen sequenced was PBMCs. The receptor source for this set is a woman aged 40 to 50 in good health and CMV-seropositive.

The chain employs TRBV5-5 and TRBJ1-2, with D perhaps TRBD1 (5 bases). This CDR3 has 15 residues. Per germline, CDR1 SGHKS and CDR2 YYEKEE (reference sequence). Deletions cut 4 bases from V and 2 bases from J, with 15 bases between. The CDR3 region has the DNA TGTGCCAGCAGCCGAGGAGGGGCCGGAAACTATGGCTACACCTTC. Translated, it gives CASSRGGAGNYGYTF.

Of note for this clone: At one boundary the junction diverges from the germline segment, which might be a read error. V usage is TRBV6-6 and J usage is TRBJ1-5, with no clear D. The CDR3 totals 11 residues. Germline V gene lookup returns CDR1 MNHNY and CDR2 SVGAGI (reference sequence). The CDR3 nucleotides are TGTGCCAGCAGTTACTCCGAGGTTACGTCATTT. Residues: CASSYSEVTSF.

This rearrangement joins TRBV5-8 to TRBJ1-5; D remains unclear. The germline V and J ends were trimmed by 8 bases and 5 bases, with 14 bases remaining between them. The CDR3 consists of 13 residues. Germline V lookup: CDR1 SGHTS, CDR2 YDEGEE. The CDR3 sequence is CASPGISDQPQHF. The DNA for the CDR3 is TGTGCCAGTCCGGGGATTTCGGATCAGCCCCAGCATTTT. The full variable domain, completed using reference TRBV5-8 and TRBJ1-5, is EAGVTQSPTHLIKTRGQQATLRCSPISGHTSVYWYQQALGLGLQFLLWYDEGEERNRGNFPPRFSGRQFPNYSSELNVNALELEDSALYLCASPGISDQPQHFGDGTRLSIL.

The rearrangement joins TRBV29-1 to TRBJ2-7; possibly TRBD2 for D (6 bases). CDR1 and CDR2 from the germline V gene are SQVTM and ANQGSEA. The CDR3 spans 13 residues. The V end was cut by 5 bases, the J end by 6 bases, with 17 bases between. The CDR3 reads CSVYRDFRGEQYF. The CDR3 coding sequence is TGCAGCGTTTACCGGGACTTCCGTGGCGAGCAGTACTTC.

The chain recombines TRBV7-9 with TRBJ2-3; D may be TRBD1 (6 bases). The ends were cut back, 5 bases at V and 2 bases at J, with 11 bases in the middle. Germline CDR1 reads SEHNR; CDR2 reads FQNEAQ (reference sequence). The CDR3 totals 14 residues. Here the CDR3 reads CASSPTGNTDTQYF. CDR3 bases: TGTGCCAGCAGCCCAACAGGGAACACAGATACGCAGTATTTT.

The CDR3 coding sequence is TGTGCCTGGAGTGTATGGGGGCTGGGGACTAGCGGCACAGATACGCAGTATTTT. It is translated as CAWSVWGLGTSGTDTQYF. The chain is built from TRBV30 and TRBJ2-3, with 10 bases aligning to TRBD2. CDR3 size: 18 residues. Germline V CDR1 and CDR2: GTSNPN, SVGIG (reference sequence). J gave up 1 base and V 0 bases, and 10 bases lay outside the gene matches. Full variable domain (outside the CDR3, taken from reference TRBV30 and TRBJ2-3): SQTIHQWPATLVQPVGSPLSLECTVEGTSNPNLYWYRQAAGRGLQLLFYSVGIGQISSEVPQNLSASRPQDRQFILSSKKLLLSDSGFYLCAWSVWGLGTSGTDTQYFGPGTRLTVL.

For the CDR3, the DNA is TGTGCCAGCAGCTTGACTAGCGGGAGCACAGATACGCAGTATTTT. It yields the protein CASSLTSGSTDTQYF. The genes are TRBV5-4 and TRBJ2-3; 9 bases map to TRBD2. V lost 1 base and J lost 0; bases outside the gene matches: 0. The CDR3 is 15 amino acids. Germline V gives CDR1 SGHNT, CDR2 YYREEE (reference sequence).

Concerning this clone: One end of the junction does not line up with germline, which may come from a read error. The J gene is TRBJ2-2, the V gene TRBV7-9; 10 positions match TRBD2. The CDR3 loop spans 18 amino acids. Germline V gene data show CDR1 as SEHNR and CDR2 as FQNEAQ (reference sequence). The CDR3 nucleotides read TGTGCCAGCAGCAGAGGGGGTAGCGGGAGGCAAAACACCAGGGAGCTGTTTTTT. It specifies CASSRGGSGRQNTRELFF.

This clone was recorded only once. An end of the junction does not agree with germline; a read error may underlie this. The chain has TRBV4-3 and TRBJ1-6; no clear D. CDR1 and CDR2 from the germline V gene are LGHNA and YSLEER. The CDR3 sequence is 18 residues long. The CDR3 nucleotides are TGCGCCAGCAGCCAAGAAGGACGGGGTAGCTCCTATAATTCACCCCTCTACTTT. Protein: CASSQEGRGSSYNSPLYF.

This clone occurred once. DNA for the CDR3: TGCGCCAGCAGCCAAACCTACCAGGGTTACGAGCAGTACTTC. It translates to CASSQTYQGYEQYF. The rearrangement links TRBV4-3 to TRBJ2-7; perhaps TRBD1 as D (5 bases). Deletions cut 2 bases from V and 4 bases from J, with 12 bases between. Germline V lookup: CDR1 LGHNA, CDR2 YSLEER. The CDR3 totals 14 residues.

This chain uses TRBV18 with TRBJ1-3; 9 bases map to TRBD1. The ends lost 5 bases at V and 0 bases at J; junction bases unmatched: 8. The length of the CDR3 is 17 residues. The germline V gene has CDR1 KGHSH and CDR2 LQKENI. The CDR3 loop reads CASSSDRGFISGNTIYF. Written as DNA, the CDR3 is TGTGCCAGCTCATCAGACAGGGGGTTCATCTCTGGAAACACCATATATTTT. Variable domain in full (rest from reference TRBV18 and TRBJ1-3): NAGVMQNPRHLVRRRGQEARLRCSPMKGHSHVYWYRQLPEEGLKFMVYLQKENIIDESGMPKERFSAEFPKEGPSILRIQQVVRGDSAAYFCASSSDRGFISGNTIYFGEGSWLTVV.

This clone has a single count. V gene TRBV4-2 combines with J gene TRBJ2-7; 10 bases agree with TRBD2. Per the germline V gene, CDR1 is LGHNA and CDR2 is YNFKEQ. The CDR3 spans 17 residues. V gave up 3 bases and J gave up 6 bases; unmatched junction bases: 14. CDR3 protein: CASSQGDLAGETGEQYF. The CDR3 bases are TGTGCCAGCAGCCAGGGGGATCTAGCGGGAGAGACGGGCGAGCAGTACTTC.

The J gene is TRBJ2-3, the V gene TRBV30, with 7 bases matching TRBD2. The V gene's germline CDR1 is GTSNPN and CDR2 SVGIG (reference sequence). The CDR3 loop spans 15 amino acids. V was pared by 4 bases and J by 2 bases, with 9 bases of the junction left unmatched. The chain's CDR3 is CAWTPPAGITDTQYF. The CDR3 coding sequence is TGTGCCTGGACCCCCCCAGCGGGGATCACAGATACGCAGTATTTT.

This chain connects TRBV28 to TRBJ1-2; 7 bases align to TRBD1. Germline V lookup: CDR1 MDHEN, CDR2 SYDVKM. CDR3 length equals 16 residues. Trimming at V came to 5 bases and at J to 0 bases, leaving 9 bases not matched to a gene. DNA of the CDR3: TGTGCCAGCAGTGCAGCAAGGGACAGCCCTAACTATGGCTACACCTTC. Translation gives CASSAARDSPNYGYTF.

The chain couples TRBV30 to TRBJ1-2, with a possible D match to TRBD1 (5 bases). This CDR3 has 12 residues. The germline V and J ends were trimmed by 4 bases and 3 bases, with 9 bases remaining between them. Germline CDR1 and CDR2: GTSNPN and SVGIG (reference sequence). This CDR3 reads CAWNWGDYGYTF. Written as DNA, the CDR3 is TGTGCCTGGAATTGGGGGGACTATGGCTACACCTTC.

The rearrangement joins TRBV7-9 to TRBJ2-2; TRBD2 aligns across 8 bases. The CDR3 is made up of 15 amino acids. The germline V gene encodes CDR1 SEHNR and CDR2 FQNEAQ (reference sequence). V shed 5 bases, J shed 0 bases, and the junction held 2 bases outside the gene matches. CDR3 bases: TGTGCCAGCAGCCCGGGACTAGCGAACACCGGGGAGCTGTTTTTT. Translated: CASSPGLANTGELFF.

This chain links TRBV10-3 with TRBJ2-2; the D gene is possibly TRBD2 (5 bases). The CDR3 runs 14 residues. Trimming took off 0 bases at V and 7 bases at J, with 9 bases between the two ends. Germline V gene data show CDR1 as ENHRY and CDR2 as SYGVKD. CDR3 sequence: CAISESTRGGELFF. The CDR3 DNA reads as TGTGCCATCAGTGAGTCCACCCGGGGCGGGGAGCTGTTTTTT.

The chain joins TRBV28 to TRBJ1-4, with 8 positions matching TRBD1. The CDR3 has 14 residues. V was pared by 2 bases and J by 5 bases, with 1 base of the junction left unmatched. CDR1 and CDR2 from the germline V gene are MDHEN and SYDVKM. In DNA form, the CDR3 reads TGTGCCAGCAGTTTACGGACAGGGAATGAAAAACTGTTTTTT. It codes for CASSLRTGNEKLFF.

This clone was counted only a few times. The genes are TRBV5-1 and TRBJ2-3, with 13 bases identical to TRBD2. CDR1 and CDR2 from the germline V gene are SGHRS and YFSETQ. The V gene end was trimmed by 0 bases and the J gene end by 2 bases; junction bases not matched to a gene: 3. This CDR3 comprises 17 residues. CDR3 DNA sequence: TGCGCCAGCAGCTTGGGACTAGCGGGAGGACTCACAGATACGCAGTATTTT. This translates into CASSLGLAGGLTDTQYF.

This chain joins TRBV9 and TRBJ2-1; 7 bases map to TRBD2. The CDR3 totals 16 residues. From germline, CDR1 is SGDLS and CDR2 YYNGEE. The V segment lost 0 bases and the J segment 8 bases; nucleotides outside the gene matches: 11. The CDR3 coding sequence is TGTGCCAGCAGCGTAGATAGACTAGCCCTCGGTGATGAGCAGTTCTTC. Translation gives CASSVDRLALGDEQFF.

J is TRBJ2-1 and V is TRBV5-6; D is unclear. With 4 bases removed from V and 4 bases from J, the gap between germline ends came to 12 bases. In germline, CDR1 is SGHDT, CDR2 YYEEEE. The CDR3 contains 14 residues. CDR3 residues: CASSTGAVYNEQFF. Written as DNA, the CDR3 is TGTGCCAGCAGCACCGGTGCGGTTTACAATGAGCAGTTCTTC.

The rearrangement uses TRBV7-9 and TRBJ1-1, with no clear D. V was pared by 3 bases and J by 1 base, with 3 bases between. Germline V lookup: CDR1 SEHNR, CDR2 FQNEAQ (reference sequence). The CDR3 spans 12 residues. The CDR3 here is CASSFQNTEAFF. CDR3 sequence (DNA): TGTGCCAGCAGCTTCCAGAACACTGAAGCTTTCTTT.